This passage covers 24 T cell receptor beta chains from one sample sequenced in a study of CD4 T cells in relation to SARS-CoV-2 and coronaviruses. Antigen specificity for these receptors is unknown. The protocol was immunoSEQ multiplex PCR, while the TCRdb copy is restricted to in-frame clones and leaves out a portion. The repertoire holds about 36,000 clones, 75% to 85% seen once, with roughly 3% in the top ten. The source material was memory CD4+ T cells from PBMCs, cultured in vitro. These receptors came from an adult with COVID-19.

The chain joins TRBV2 to TRBJ1-5, with D maybe TRBD1 (5 bases). Looked up from germline, CDR1 is SNHLY and CDR2 is FYNNEI. Trimming shortened V by 6 bases and J by 7 bases, and 19 bases separated the two germline ends. The CDR3 has 15 amino acids. The DNA for the CDR3 is TGTGCCAGCAGCGGGGACCCCCCCGCGGTCCAGCCCCAGCATTTT. It yields the protein CASSGDPPAVQPQHF.

V gene TRBV28 combines with J gene TRBJ1-2; a possible D gene is TRBD1 (5 bases). The CDR3 runs 18 residues. Deletions cut 3 bases from V and 4 bases from J, with 24 bases between. CDR1 and CDR2 from the germline V gene are MDHEN and SYDVKM. The CDR3 is CASSLKWWGSGTAYGYTF. In nucleotides, the CDR3 is TGTGCCAGCAGTTTGAAGTGGTGGGGGAGCGGAACAGCCTATGGCTACACCTTC.

DNA of the CDR3: TGTGCCAGCAGCCCAACTGAAAGCAAAAACATTCAGTACTTC. This translates into CASSPTESKNIQYF. The V gene is TRBV7-8, the J gene TRBJ2-4, with D unresolved. The germline V and J ends were trimmed by 5 bases and 3 bases, with 11 bases remaining between them. In germline, CDR1 is SGHVS, CDR2 FQNEAQ. This CDR3 has 14 residues.

This clone was recorded a few times. The V gene is TRBV27, the J gene TRBJ2-3; 8 nucleotides align to TRBD2. V was clipped by 5 bases and J by 11 bases; unmatched bases: 15. The CDR3 is made up of 15 amino acids. Germline CDR1 is MNHEY and CDR2 is SMNVEV (reference sequence). The CDR3 reads CASSPRGLAGQKQYF. CDR3 nucleotide sequence: TGTGCCAGCAGTCCCCGGGGGCTAGCGGGCCAGAAGCAGTATTTT.

The CDR3 region is CATSRSAGDRGRYEQYF. DNA for the CDR3: TGTGCCACCAGCAGATCTGCGGGGGACAGGGGCCGATACGAGCAGTACTTC. This chain links TRBV15 with TRBJ2-7; TRBD1 aligns across 10 bases. Looked up from germline, CDR1 is LNHNV and CDR2 is YYDKDF (reference sequence). With V trimmed by 2 bases and J by 4 bases, 11 bases remained unmatched. This CDR3 comprises 17 residues.

The chain combines TRBV27 with TRBJ2-1; 12 nucleotides agree with TRBD2. Germline loops: CDR1 MNHEY, CDR2 SMNVEV (reference sequence). The CDR3 totals 15 residues. V shed 5 bases, J shed 10 bases, and the junction held 9 bases outside the gene matches. The CDR3 sequence is CASSIRTSGTVEQFF. DNA for the CDR3: TGTGCCAGCAGTATCCGGACTAGCGGGACAGTCGAGCAGTTCTTC.

The gene calls are TRBV7-2 and TRBJ2-6, with 11 bases that match TRBD1. This CDR3 has 17 amino acids. The junction had 7 bases not matched to a gene; V was cut back by 5 bases and J by 4 bases. Germline V gene data show CDR1 as SGHTA and CDR2 as FQGNSA. The CDR3 nucleotides are TGTGCCAGCAGCCCCGGACAGGGGGCGAGAGGGGCCAACGTCCTGACTTTC. This gives the protein CASSPGQGARGANVLTF.

The chain links TRBV6-5 to TRBJ1-4; D remains ambiguous. This CDR3 comprises 13 residues. V gave up 8 bases and J gave up 4 bases, with 11 bases separating them. Germline CDR1 reads MNHEY; CDR2 reads SVGAGI. The CDR3 spells CASLRVFNEKLFF. The CDR3 DNA reads as TGTGCCAGCCTAAGGGTTTTTAATGAAAAACTGTTTTTT.

This chain joins TRBV6-5 and TRBJ2-1, with D tentatively TRBD2 (6 bases). The V and J ends lost 7 bases and 9 bases respectively, with 22 bases between them. The CDR3 has 15 amino acids. Germline V lookup: CDR1 MNHEY, CDR2 SVGAGI. The CDR3 loop is CASNRGAAGRSEQFF. For the CDR3, the DNA is TGTGCCAGCAACCGCGGGGCCGCGGGTAGGAGTGAGCAGTTCTTC.

In this sample, this clone turned up once. The chain couples TRBV6-5 to TRBJ2-2; 9 positions agree with TRBD1. This CDR3 has 16 residues. Trimming cost V 0 bases and J 6 bases; bases outside gene matches: 5. Germline CDR1 MNHEY, CDR2 SVGAGI. The CDR3 nucleotides are TGTGCCAGCAGTTACTCGGTGACAGGGGGTCCCGGGGAGCTGTTTTTT. Residues: CASSYSVTGGPGELFF.

The J gene is TRBJ1-2, the V gene TRBV11-2; TRBD1 is a possible D gene (6 bases). Trimming cost V 5 bases and J 4 bases, with 11 bases left between them. This CDR3 is built from 13 residues. Germline assignment: CDR1 SGHAT and CDR2 FQNNGV. The CDR3 sequence is CASSPGAAYGYTF. In DNA form, the CDR3 reads TGTGCCAGCAGCCCGGGGGCAGCCTATGGCTACACCTTC.

The rearrangement joins TRBV6-5 to TRBJ2-7; D perhaps matches TRBD2 (5 bases). In germline, CDR1 is MNHEY, CDR2 SVGAGI. CDR3 length: 13 residues. Deletions cut 2 bases from V and 3 bases from J, with 8 bases between. This CDR3 is CASSYHGGYEQYF. In DNA, the CDR3 is TGTGCCAGCAGTTACCACGGAGGCTACGAGCAGTACTTC.

The V call is TRBV5-1, the J call TRBJ2-5; D gene ambiguous. The CDR3 extends over 13 amino acids. The germline V gene has CDR1 SGHRS and CDR2 YFSETQ. V lost 0 bases, J lost 1 base, and 4 bases lay in between. CDR3 amino acids: CASSLDFQETQYF. The CDR3 nucleotides are TGCGCCAGCAGCTTGGACTTCCAAGAGACCCAGTACTTC.

In this sample, this clone turned up once. The chain links TRBV2 to TRBJ2-1, with no clear D. Looked up from germline, CDR1 is SNHLY and CDR2 is FYNNEI. V gave up 7 bases and J gave up 7 bases, with 14 bases separating them. The CDR3 contains 13 residues. The CDR3 region is CASISSTQNEQFF. In nucleotides, the CDR3 is TGTGCCAGCATTTCATCGACTCAGAATGAGCAGTTCTTC.

This clone appeared a single time. The chain joins TRBV28 to TRBJ2-3; TRBD2 matches at 8 bases. V dropped 7 bases and J dropped 6; count of bases not matched to a gene: 12. The CDR3 is made up of 15 amino acids. Germline CDR1 MDHEN, CDR2 SYDVKM. The CDR3 sequence is CASNGGRPGRDTQYF. The CDR3 nucleotides are TGTGCCAGCAACGGCGGGAGGCCGGGTCGGGATACGCAGTATTTT. The full variable domain, completed using reference TRBV28 and TRBJ2-3, is DVKVTQSSRYLVKRTGEKVFLECVQDMDHENMFWYRQDPGLGLRLIYFSYDVKMKEKGDIPEGYSVSREKKERFSLILESASTNQTSMYLCASNGGRPGRDTQYFGPGTRLTVL.

This CDR3 is CASSSSQETQYF. Written as DNA, the CDR3 is TGTGCCAGCAGCTCTAGTCAAGAGACCCAGTACTTC. V and J are TRBV11-2 and TRBJ2-5; D uncertain. CDR1 is SGHAT and CDR2 is FQNNGV in the germline V gene. The CDR3 spans 12 residues. Trimming stripped 4 bases from V and 2 bases from J, with 5 bases between. Looking up the rest from reference TRBV11-2 and TRBJ2-5 gives the full variable domain: EAGVAQSPRYKIIEKRQSVAFWCNPISGHATLYWYQQILGQGPKLLIQFQNNGVVDDSQLPKDRFSAERLKGVDSTLKIQPAKLEDSAVYLCASSSSQETQYFGPGTRLLVL.

The V call is TRBV7-6, the J call TRBJ2-1, with TRBD2 matching over 8 bases. The junction had 7 bases not matched to a gene; V was cut back by 6 bases and J by 9 bases. The germline CDR1 and CDR2 sequences are SGHVS and FNYEAQ. CDR3 length equals 13 residues. The CDR3 DNA reads as TGTGCCAGCAGACCAATGACTAGCGCTGAGCAGTTCTTC. Protein sequence: CASRPMTSAEQFF.

The chain carries TRBV7-8 and TRBJ2-1, with D possibly being TRBD2 (7 bases). Germline V gives CDR1 SGHVS, CDR2 FQNEAQ. This CDR3 spans 16 amino acids. V was pared by 6 bases and J by 4 bases, with 19 bases between. CDR3 in amino acids: CASSSYRAGAYNEQFF. The CDR3 coding sequence is TGTGCCAGCAGTTCTTATCGGGCGGGGGCATACAATGAGCAGTTCTTC.

The gene calls are TRBV18 and TRBJ1-6; 7 bases line up with TRBD1. The CDR3 is 14 residues long. J lost 6 bases, V lost 6 bases, and 5 bases had no gene match. CDR1 and CDR2 (germline): KGHSH, LQKENI. CDR3 protein: CASSGQASNSPLHF. DNA of the CDR3: TGTGCCAGCTCCGGACAGGCCAGTAATTCACCCCTCCACTTT.

This clone was seen a few times. V and J are TRBV10-1 and TRBJ2-7; a possible D gene is TRBD1 (7 bases). With 2 bases removed from V and 3 bases from J, the gap between germline ends came to 17 bases. Germline-derived CDR1 and CDR2 are WNHNN and SYGVQD (reference sequence). The CDR3 has 16 amino acids. CDR3 residues: CASSEPKGARGYEQYF. The CDR3 DNA sequence: TGCGCCAGCAGTGAGCCTAAGGGGGCGCGGGGCTACGAGCAGTACTTC.

The genes are TRBV18 and TRBJ1-3, with D perhaps matching TRBD1 (6 bases). Germline V CDR1 and CDR2: KGHSH, LQKENI. Trimming cost V 1 base and J 3 bases, with 10 bases left between them. There are 15 residues in the CDR3. CDR3 DNA: TGTGCCAGCTCACCACTTCCAGGGGATGGAAACACCATATATTTT. It specifies CASSPLPGDGNTIYF.

V and J are TRBV7-9 and TRBJ2-7, with 11 bases that match TRBD1. This CDR3 spans 15 amino acids. The V segment lost 1 base and the J segment 6 bases; nucleotides outside the gene matches: 5. Germline CDR1 SEHNR, CDR2 FQNEAQ (reference sequence). The CDR3 sequence is CASSLVGTGGFEQYF. CDR3 in DNA: TGTGCCAGCAGCTTAGTCGGGACAGGGGGGTTCGAGCAGTACTTC.

V and J are TRBV5-1 and TRBJ1-1, with D possibly being TRBD1 (6 bases). CDR3 size: 14 residues. Germline CDR1 SGHRS, CDR2 YFSETQ. V lost 3 bases and J lost 1, with 10 bases in between. CDR3 DNA: TGCGCCAGCAGCTGGTTACAGGGGAACACTGAAGCTTTCTTT. Its protein product is CASSWLQGNTEAFF.

V and J are TRBV5-4 and TRBJ2-1; D is perhaps TRBD2 (6 bases). Germline CDR1 is SGHNT and CDR2 is YYREEE (reference sequence). Trimming removed 1 base at V and 6 bases at J, with 11 bases between. This CDR3 is built from 14 residues. CDR3 sequence reads: CASSLPRDSNEQFF. In DNA, the CDR3 is TGTGCCAGCAGCTTGCCGAGGGACTCCAATGAGCAGTTCTTC. The whole variable domain, remainder taken from reference TRBV5-4 and TRBJ2-1, is ETGVTQSPTHLIKTRGQQVTLRCSSQSGHNTVSWYQQALGQGPQFIFQYYREEENGRGNFPPRFSGLQFPNYSSELNVNALELDDSALYLCASSLPRDSNEQFFGPGTRLTVL.